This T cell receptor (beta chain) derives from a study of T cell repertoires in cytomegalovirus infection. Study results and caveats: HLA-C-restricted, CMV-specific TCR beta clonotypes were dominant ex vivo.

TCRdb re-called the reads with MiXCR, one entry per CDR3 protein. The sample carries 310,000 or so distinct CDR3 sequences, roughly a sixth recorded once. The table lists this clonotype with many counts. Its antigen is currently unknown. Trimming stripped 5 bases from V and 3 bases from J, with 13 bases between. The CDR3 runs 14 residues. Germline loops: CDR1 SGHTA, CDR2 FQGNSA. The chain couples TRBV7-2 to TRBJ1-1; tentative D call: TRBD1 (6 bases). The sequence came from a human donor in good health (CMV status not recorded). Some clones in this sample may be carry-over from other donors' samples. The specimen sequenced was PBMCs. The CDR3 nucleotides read TGTGCCAGCAGCCCCGTGGGGGGGCACACTGAAGCTTTCTTT. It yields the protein CASSPVGGHTEAFF.